The 30 T cell receptor beta chains below come from one sample, sequenced in a study of identifying expanded T cells in peripheral blood. The table came from immunoSEQ multiplex PCR; TCRdb's copy has only in-frame clones and leaves some out. The sample has 95,000 to 100,000 clones, roughly 89% seen once. Input material: blood. Receptor source: a person aged 18 to 70 in good health.

The CDR3 is CASSEDGRVGYGYTF. The CDR3 nucleotides are TGTGCCAGCAGTGAAGATGGCAGGGTGGGGTATGGCTACACCTTC. The chain joins TRBV2 to TRBJ1-2, with D possibly TRBD1 on 5 matching bases. In germline, CDR1 is SNHLY, CDR2 FYNNEI. Trimming removed 1 base from V and 5 bases from J, with 14 bases in between. This CDR3 has 15 amino acids. The full variable domain, completed using reference TRBV2 and TRBJ1-2, is EPEVTQTPSHQVTQMGQEVILRCVPISNHLYFYWYRQILGQKVEFLVSFYNNEISEKSEIFDDQFSVERPDGSNFTLKIRSTKLEDSAMYFCASSEDGRVGYGYTFGSGTRLTVV.

The rearrangement links TRBV2 to TRBJ2-5, with D possibly TRBD1 on 6 matching bases. V lost 3 bases and J 5 bases, leaving 13 bases between the germline ends. This CDR3 is 14 amino acids long. Germline CDR1 SNHLY, CDR2 FYNNEI. CDR3 in DNA: TGTGCCAGCAGTGATCAGGGGAGAGGCGAGACCCAGTACTTC. Its protein product is CASSDQGRGETQYF.

This clone was recorded only once. The rearrangement uses TRBV6-5 and TRBJ2-5, with TRBD2 as a possible D gene (5 bases). Germline lookup yields CDR1 MNHEY and CDR2 SVGAGI. Trimming stripped 2 bases from V and 5 bases from J, with 15 bases between. This CDR3 is built from 15 residues. DNA of the CDR3: TGTGCCAGCAGTTACATACCCCCACCTAGCGAGACCCAGTACTTC. This codes for CASSYIPPPSETQYF.

In its sample, this clone was seen a few times. This chain joins TRBV2 and TRBJ2-3; TRBD1 is a possible D gene (6 bases). Per the germline V gene, CDR1 is SNHLY and CDR2 is FYNNEI. V was shortened by 6 bases and J by 0 bases, with 13 bases between the two germline ends. The CDR3 contains 15 residues. The CDR3 DNA reads TGTGCCAGCAGGAGGGACAACCCTAGCACAGATACGCAGTATTTT. It encodes CASRRDNPSTDTQYF.

J is TRBJ1-6 and V is TRBV18, with D perhaps TRBD1 (5 bases). V was shortened by 2 bases and J by 14 bases, with 19 bases between the two germline ends. Germline-derived CDR1 and CDR2 are KGHSH and LQKENI. The CDR3 sequence is 15 residues long. In DNA form, the CDR3 reads TGTGCCAGCTCACCATCGGGGCCTCCCACGGAAGCCCTCCACTTT. It yields the protein CASSPSGPPTEALHF.

DNA for the CDR3: TGTGCCAGCAGCTTGGAGGGTAACCTTAACGACATTCAGTACTTC. Its protein is CASSLEGNLNDIQYF. The J gene is TRBJ2-4, the V gene TRBV5-5; D gene ambiguous. The CDR3 has 15 residues. CDR1 SGHKS and CDR2 YYEKEE come from the germline V gene (reference sequence). V was clipped by 0 bases and J by 8 bases, with 15 bases between them.

The gene calls are TRBV9 and TRBJ2-2, with D maybe TRBD2 (6 bases). The CDR3 runs 14 residues. Trimming took 0 bases from V and 6 from J, leaving 9 bases between them. Germline values: CDR1 SGDLS, CDR2 YYNGEE. The CDR3 reads CASSVVGGAGELFF. CDR3 nucleotides: TGTGCCAGCAGCGTAGTCGGGGGAGCCGGGGAGCTGTTTTTT.

The chain carries TRBV28 and TRBJ2-7; TRBD2 matches at 8 bases. Germline CDR1 is MDHEN and CDR2 is SYDVKM. The CDR3 consists of 14 residues. The V gene end was trimmed by 9 bases and the J gene end by 3 bases; junction bases not matched to a gene: 10. Written as DNA, the CDR3 is TGTGCCAGTAGACCCGGGGGGGCGTTCTACGAGCAGTACTTC. Residues: CASRPGGAFYEQYF.

This chain connects TRBV6-4 to TRBJ2-1; 9 bases are a match to TRBD2. The germline CDR1 and CDR2 sequences are MRHNA and SNTAGT. The CDR3 is made up of 14 amino acids. J lost 8 bases, V lost 0 bases, and 2 bases had no gene match. The CDR3 DNA sequence: TGTGCCAGCAGTGACTCGGGACTAGCCGATGAGCAGTTCTTC. As protein: CASSDSGLADEQFF.

The V gene is TRBV13, the J gene TRBJ2-3; D remains ambiguous. Looked up from germline, CDR1 is PRHDT and CDR2 is FYEKMQ (reference sequence). The germline V and J ends were trimmed by 2 bases and 8 bases, with 17 bases remaining between them. The CDR3 sequence is 15 residues long. CDR3 region: CASSLPGPAIGTQYF. CDR3 DNA sequence: TGTGCCAGCAGCTTACCTGGGCCTGCGATAGGTACGCAGTATTTT.

The rearrangement uses TRBV28 and TRBJ2-5, with no clear D. V dropped 5 bases and J dropped 4 bases, with 5 bases sitting between them. CDR3 length equals 11 residues. Germline CDR1 is MDHEN and CDR2 is SYDVKM. This CDR3 is CASSTTETQYF. CDR3 bases: TGTGCCAGCAGTACGACAGAGACCCAGTACTTC.

The chain joins TRBV7-9 to TRBJ2-1, with a tentative D call TRBD1 (5 bases). The ends were cut back, 5 bases at V and 6 bases at J, with 20 bases in the middle. CDR3 length: 16 residues. Germline CDR1 SEHNR, CDR2 FQNEAQ (reference sequence). The chain's CDR3 is CASSPRTSSIINEQFF. CDR3 coding DNA: TGTGCCAGCAGCCCGCGGACAAGCTCAATAATCAATGAGCAGTTCTTC.

The chain combines TRBV7-8 with TRBJ1-5; D uncertain. The germline CDR1 and CDR2 sequences are SGHVS and FQNEAQ. The CDR3 spans 15 residues. V was trimmed by 5 bases and J by 1 base, leaving 12 bases between them. The CDR3 DNA reads TGTGCCAGCAGCCGAGCGGGGAGCAGCAATCAGCCCCAGCATTTT. Translation: CASSRAGSSNQPQHF.

The chain couples TRBV4-1 to TRBJ2-1, with 12 bases aligning to TRBD2. Germline CDR1 is MGHRA and CDR2 is YSYEKL. This CDR3 has 18 amino acids. The junction had 11 bases not matched to a gene; V was cut back by 3 bases and J by 5 bases. As DNA, the CDR3 is TGCGCCAGCAGCCACGAACACTCGACTAGCGGGGGAGACAATGAGCAGTTCTTC. Residues: CASSHEHSTSGGDNEQFF.

The gene calls are TRBV10-3 and TRBJ1-2; D ambiguous. From germline, CDR1 is ENHRY and CDR2 SYGVKD. This CDR3 contains 16 residues. V gave up 2 bases and J gave up 2 bases, with 15 bases separating them. The CDR3 DNA reads as TGTGCCATCAGTGAGCCGAGGACGGGAGAAAACTATGGCTACACCTTC. Amino acid sequence: CAISEPRTGENYGYTF.

V and J are TRBV27 and TRBJ2-7; TRBD2 is a possible D gene (6 bases). The CDR3 has 16 residues. Germline V gives CDR1 MNHEY, CDR2 SMNVEV (reference sequence). Trimming took 2 bases from V and 3 from J, leaving 17 bases between them. The CDR3 sequence: CASSLGGGGFHYEQYF. DNA of the CDR3: TGTGCCAGCAGTTTAGGGGGTGGGGGGTTTCACTACGAGCAGTACTTC.

In the case of this clone: The sample holds other DNA sequences that translate to the same CDR3. J is TRBJ1-3 and V is TRBV6-5; no clear D gene. Germline V gene data show CDR1 as MNHEY and CDR2 as SVGAGI. V gave up 3 bases and J gave up 0 bases, with 3 bases separating them. The CDR3 covers 13 residues. CDR3 region: CASSYSSGNTIYF. The CDR3 nucleotides read TGTGCCAGCAGTTATAGCTCTGGAAACACCATATATTTT.

The chain employs TRBV2 and TRBJ2-3; no reliable D call. The CDR3 covers 14 residues. Trimming removed 4 bases from V and 6 bases from J, with 14 bases in between. Germline CDR1 and CDR2: SNHLY and FYNNEI. The CDR3 sequence is CASSVQAVVDTQYF. As DNA, the CDR3 is TGTGCCAGCAGTGTTCAGGCAGTGGTGGATACGCAGTATTTT.

This clone was recorded only once. V and J are TRBV4-3 and TRBJ1-3, with D unresolved. Per the germline V gene, CDR1 is LGHNA and CDR2 is YSLEER. The V gene lost 0 bases and the J gene lost 2 bases, with 11 bases spanning the gap. This CDR3 contains 16 residues. This chain's CDR3 is CASSQDREFTGNTIYF. The CDR3 nucleotides read TGCGCCAGCAGCCAAGATCGCGAATTTACTGGAAACACCATATATTTT.

The V call is TRBV10-2, the J call TRBJ2-5, with 11 bases fitting TRBD1. The CDR3 has 13 residues. Trimming at V came to 10 bases and at J to 4 bases, leaving 5 bases not matched to a gene. Germline values: CDR1 WSHSY, CDR2 SAAADI. The CDR3 protein is CATADRGRETQYF. CDR3 in DNA: TGCGCCACCGCGGACAGGGGGCGAGAGACCCAGTACTTC.

The V call is TRBV18, the J call TRBJ2-7; D call uncertain. This CDR3 comprises 12 residues. The germline CDR1 and CDR2 sequences are KGHSH and LQKENI. Trimming cost V 2 bases and J 3 bases, with 5 bases left between them. CDR3 amino acids: CASSPGHYEQYF. The DNA of the CDR3 is TGTGCCAGCTCACCAGGGCACTACGAGCAGTACTTC.

The chain has TRBV19 and TRBJ1-5, with a weak D call TRBD1 (5 bases). With 7 bases removed from V and 10 bases from J, the gap between germline ends came to 23 bases. Germline CDR1 and CDR2: LNHDA and SQIVND (reference sequence). The CDR3 loop spans 15 amino acids. In DNA, the CDR3 is TGTGCCAGTAACGCCGCCGGGACGGATGTTCGCCCCCAGCATTTT. Its protein is CASNAAGTDVRPQHF.

The rearrangement links TRBV5-5 to TRBJ2-1; TRBD1 matches at 7 bases. The germline CDR1 and CDR2 sequences are SGHKS and YYEKEE (reference sequence). There are 12 residues in the CDR3. V was pared by 4 bases and J by 7 bases, with 2 bases of the junction left unmatched. The chain's CDR3 is CASSQGVNEQFF. The DNA for the CDR3 is TGTGCCAGCAGCCAGGGGGTTAATGAGCAGTTCTTC.

The rearrangement uses TRBV2 and TRBJ1-2, with D uncertain. CDR3 size: 16 residues. Trimming removed 10 bases at V and 2 bases at J, with 23 bases between. CDR1 SNHLY and CDR2 FYNNEI come from the germline V gene. The CDR3 reads CATTIALGMLNYGYTF. The DNA of the CDR3 is TGTGCCACCACGATCGCCCTAGGGATGCTAAACTATGGCTACACCTTC.

J is TRBJ1-1 and V is TRBV14, with D uncertain. Trimming shortened V by 1 base and J by 7 bases, and 10 bases separated the two germline ends. The germline V gene encodes CDR1 SGHDN and CDR2 FVKESK. The CDR3 sequence is 13 residues long. In DNA, the CDR3 is TGTGCCAGCAGCCAAGTTGATGGGCTTGAAGCTTTCTTT. Residues: CASSQVDGLEAFF. Full variable domain (outside the CDR3, taken from reference TRBV14 and TRBJ1-1): EAGVTQFPSHSVIEKGQTVTLRCDPISGHDNLYWYRRVMGKEIKFLLHFVKESKQDESGMPNNRFLAERTGGTYSTLKVQPAELEDSGVYFCASSQVDGLEAFFGQGTRLTVV.

CDR3 sequence: CASSLGTGYEQYF. CDR3 bases: TGTGCCAGCAGCTTAGGGACCGGCTACGAGCAGTACTTC. The V and J genes are TRBV7-9 and TRBJ2-7; D ambiguous. CDR1 SEHNR and CDR2 FQNEAQ come from the germline V gene (reference sequence). The CDR3 sequence is 13 residues long. V lost 1 base and J lost 3, with 7 bases in between.

This chain uses TRBV7-2 with TRBJ1-5; weak D call: TRBD1 (5 bases). Trimming cost V 5 bases and J 5 bases, with 16 bases left between them. The germline CDR1 and CDR2 sequences are SGHTA and FQGNSA. The CDR3 extends over 15 amino acids. CDR3 bases: TGTGCCAGCAGCAAGACTATCCAGGGAGATCAGCCCCAGCATTTT. Its translation: CASSKTIQGDQPQHF.

The rearrangement joins TRBV9 to TRBJ2-3, with 8 nucleotides matching TRBD2. CDR3 length equals 15 residues. Trimming removed 0 bases from V and 5 bases from J; junction bases left unmatched: 5. CDR1 and CDR2 (germline): SGDLS, YYNGEE. The CDR3, as DNA: TGTGCCAGCAGCGTAGAGGGCGGGGGGCTAGATACGCAGTATTTT. Its translation is CASSVEGGGLDTQYF. Full variable domain (outside the CDR3, taken from reference TRBV9 and TRBJ2-3): DSGVTQTPKHLITATGQRVTLRCSPRSGDLSVYWYQQSLDQGLQFLIQYYNGEERAKGNILERFSAQQFPDLHSELNLSSLELGDSALYFCASSVEGGGLDTQYFGPGTRLTVL.

The chain joins TRBV18 to TRBJ1-6, with no clear D. The germline CDR1 and CDR2 sequences are KGHSH and LQKENI. V lost 2 bases to trimming and J lost 5 bases, with 7 bases between them. The CDR3 runs to 14 residues. The CDR3 sequence is CASSPGQDNSPLHF. CDR3 DNA: TGTGCCAGCTCACCAGGGCAGGATAATTCACCCCTCCACTTT.

The genes are TRBV28 and TRBJ2-5; D is ambiguous. Germline loops: CDR1 MDHEN, CDR2 SYDVKM. The CDR3 has 14 amino acids. V lost 2 bases to trimming and J lost 6 bases, with 13 bases between them. The CDR3 reads CASSLVGGYKTQYF. As DNA, the CDR3 is TGTGCCAGCAGTTTAGTTGGCGGATACAAGACCCAGTACTTC. Supplemented by reference TRBV28 and TRBJ2-5, the full variable domain reads DVKVTQSSRYLVKRTGEKVFLECVQDMDHENMFWYRQDPGLGLRLIYFSYDVKMKEKGDIPEGYSVSREKKERFSLILESASTNQTSMYLCASSLVGGYKTQYFGPGTRLLVL.